This T cell receptor (beta chain) was sequenced for a study of blood T cell repertoires in COVID-19. The CDR3 spans 13 residues. Here immunoSEQ multiplex PCR was the method, and the copy in TCRdb shows in-frame clones only, minus some. This sample has tens of thousands of clones, with 80% to 85% found just once. The rearrangement uses TRBV21-1 and TRBJ1-2. TRBV21-1 is shown as a pseudogene. This receptor was taken from a woman older than 75 with active or convalescent COVID-19. Sequences were obtained from peripheral blood. Written as DNA, the CDR3 is TGTGCCAGCAGCACGAGGACTATTATAGGCTACACCTTC. Its protein product is CASSTRTIIGYTF.